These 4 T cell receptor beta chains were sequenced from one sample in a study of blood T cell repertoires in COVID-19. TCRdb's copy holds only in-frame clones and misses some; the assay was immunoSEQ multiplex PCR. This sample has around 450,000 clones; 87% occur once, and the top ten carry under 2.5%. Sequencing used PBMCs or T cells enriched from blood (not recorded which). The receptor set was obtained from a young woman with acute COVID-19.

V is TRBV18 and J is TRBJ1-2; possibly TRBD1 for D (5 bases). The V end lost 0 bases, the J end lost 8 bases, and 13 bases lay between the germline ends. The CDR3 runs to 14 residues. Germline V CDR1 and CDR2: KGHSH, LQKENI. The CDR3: CASSPPNRSEGYTF. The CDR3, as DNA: TGTGCCAGCTCACCACCGAACAGGTCTGAAGGCTACACCTTC.

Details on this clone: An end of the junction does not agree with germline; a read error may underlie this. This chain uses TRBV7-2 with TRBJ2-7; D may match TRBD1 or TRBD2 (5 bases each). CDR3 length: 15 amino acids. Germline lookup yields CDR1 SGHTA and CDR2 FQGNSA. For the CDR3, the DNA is TGTGCCAGCAGCCTAGCCCTAGGGGTGGGTTACGAGCAGTACTTC. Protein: CASSLALGVGYEQYF.

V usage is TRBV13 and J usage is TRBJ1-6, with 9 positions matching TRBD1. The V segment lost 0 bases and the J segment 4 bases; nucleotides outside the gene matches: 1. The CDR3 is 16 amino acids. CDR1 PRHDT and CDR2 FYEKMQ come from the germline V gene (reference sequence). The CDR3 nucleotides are TGTGCCAGCAGCTTAGGGGGACAGGGTTATAATTCACCCCTCCACTTT. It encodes CASSLGGQGYNSPLHF. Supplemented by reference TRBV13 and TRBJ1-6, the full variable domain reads AAGVIQSPRHLIKEKRETATLKCYPIPRHDTVYWYQQGPGQDPQFLISFYEKMQSDKGSIPDRFSAQQFSDYHSELNMSSLELGDSALYFCASSLGGQGYNSPLHFGNGTRLTVT.

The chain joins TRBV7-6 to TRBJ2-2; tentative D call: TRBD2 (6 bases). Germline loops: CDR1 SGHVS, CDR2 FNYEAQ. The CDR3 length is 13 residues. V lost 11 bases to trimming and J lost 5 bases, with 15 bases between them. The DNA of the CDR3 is TGTGCCGTTGGGAATAGCGGAACCGGGGAGCTGTTTTTT. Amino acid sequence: CAVGNSGTGELFF.